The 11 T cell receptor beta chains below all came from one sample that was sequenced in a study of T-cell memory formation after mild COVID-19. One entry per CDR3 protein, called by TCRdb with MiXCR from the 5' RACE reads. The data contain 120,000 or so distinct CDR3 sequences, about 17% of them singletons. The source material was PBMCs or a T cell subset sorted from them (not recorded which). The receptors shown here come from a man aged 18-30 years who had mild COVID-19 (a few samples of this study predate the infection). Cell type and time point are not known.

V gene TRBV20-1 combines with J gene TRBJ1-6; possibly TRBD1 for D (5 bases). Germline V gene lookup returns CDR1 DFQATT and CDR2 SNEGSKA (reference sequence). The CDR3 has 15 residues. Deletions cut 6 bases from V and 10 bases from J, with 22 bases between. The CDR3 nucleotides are TGCAGTGCGCGTGCGACCGGTCCGGGGGACTCACCCCTCCACTTT. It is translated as CSARATGPGDSPLHF.

The CDR3 sequence is CASSSGTLSYNEQFF. CDR3 coding DNA: TGTGCCAGTAGCTCCGGGACTCTCTCCTACAATGAGCAGTTCTTC. This chain links TRBV12-3 or TRBV12-4 with TRBJ2-1; a possible D gene is TRBD2 (6 bases). Trimming removed 9 bases at V and 0 bases at J, with 15 bases between. The CDR3 length is 15 residues.

The CDR3 sequence is CASSQRQGFETQYF. The CDR3 DNA reads TGTGCCAGCAGCCAACGACAGGGATTTGAGACCCAGTACTTC. The rearrangement uses TRBV4-2 and TRBJ2-5, with 7 bases identical to TRBD1. Germline trimming cut 2 bases from V and 5 bases from J; bases unmatched to any gene: 5. CDR3 length equals 14 residues. In germline, CDR1 is LGHNA, CDR2 YNFKEQ.

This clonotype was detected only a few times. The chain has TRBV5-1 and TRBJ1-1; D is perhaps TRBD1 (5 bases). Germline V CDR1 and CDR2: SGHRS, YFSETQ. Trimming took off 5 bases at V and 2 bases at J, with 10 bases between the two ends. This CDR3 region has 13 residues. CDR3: CASRGGDNTEAFF. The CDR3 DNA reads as TGCGCCAGCAGGGGAGGGGACAACACTGAAGCTTTCTTT.

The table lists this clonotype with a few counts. The CDR3 spells CASSQSDGAFEAFF. The DNA for the CDR3 is TGTGCCAGCAGCCAGTCGGACGGAGCCTTTGAAGCTTTCTTT. V and J are TRBV3-1 and TRBJ1-1; D uncertain. Trimming cost V 3 bases and J 7 bases, with 15 bases left between them. CDR3 length: 14 amino acids. Germline V gene sequence: CDR1 LGHDT, CDR2 YNNKEL (reference sequence).

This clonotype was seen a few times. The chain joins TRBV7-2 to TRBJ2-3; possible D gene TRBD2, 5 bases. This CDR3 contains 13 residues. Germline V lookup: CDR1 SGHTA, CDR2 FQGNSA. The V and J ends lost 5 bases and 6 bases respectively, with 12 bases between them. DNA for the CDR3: TGTGCCAGCAGCCCGCTCCGGAGGGATACGCAGTATTTT. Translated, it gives CASSPLRRDTQYF.

The CDR3 sequence is CASSSRVAGELFF. The CDR3, as DNA: TGTGCCAGCAGTTCCAGGGTGGCCGGGGAGCTGTTTTTT. The chain recombines TRBV28 with TRBJ2-2; tentative D call: TRBD1 (5 bases). This CDR3 comprises 13 residues. Deletions cut 4 bases from V and 6 bases from J, with 9 bases between. The germline V gene has CDR1 MDHEN and CDR2 SYDVKM.

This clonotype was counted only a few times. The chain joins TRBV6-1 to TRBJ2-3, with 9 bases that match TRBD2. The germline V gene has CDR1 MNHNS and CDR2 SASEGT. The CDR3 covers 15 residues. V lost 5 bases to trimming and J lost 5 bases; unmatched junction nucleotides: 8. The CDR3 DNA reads TGTGCCAGCAGTCTTCTAGCGGGGCGAGGAGATACGCAGTATTTT. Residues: CASSLLAGRGDTQYF.

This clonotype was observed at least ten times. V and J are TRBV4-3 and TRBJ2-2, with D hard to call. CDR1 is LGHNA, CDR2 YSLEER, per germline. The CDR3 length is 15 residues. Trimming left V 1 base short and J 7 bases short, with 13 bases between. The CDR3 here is CASSQAAARIGELFF. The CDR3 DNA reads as TGCGCCAGCAGCCAAGCCGCAGCTAGAATCGGGGAGCTGTTTTTT.

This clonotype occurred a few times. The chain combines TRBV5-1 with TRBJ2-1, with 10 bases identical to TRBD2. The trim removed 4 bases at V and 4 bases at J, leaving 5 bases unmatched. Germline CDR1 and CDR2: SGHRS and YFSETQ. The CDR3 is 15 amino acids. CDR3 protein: CASSPLAGVYNEQFF. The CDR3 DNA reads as TGCGCCAGCAGCCCTCTAGCGGGGGTATACAATGAGCAGTTCTTC.

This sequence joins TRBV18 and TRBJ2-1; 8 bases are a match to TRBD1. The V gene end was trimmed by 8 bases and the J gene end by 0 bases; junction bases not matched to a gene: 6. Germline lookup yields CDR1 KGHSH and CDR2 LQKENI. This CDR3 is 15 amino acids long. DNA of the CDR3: TGTGCCAGCGCTCCGGGACAGGCCTCCTACAATGAGCAGTTCTTC. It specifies CASAPGQASYNEQFF. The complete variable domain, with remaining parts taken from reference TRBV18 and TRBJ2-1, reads NAGVMQNPRHLVRRRGQEARLRCSPMKGHSHVYWYRQLPEEGLKFMVYLQKENIIDESGMPKERFSAEFPKEGPSILRIQQVVRGDSAAYFCASAPGQASYNEQFFGPGTRLTVL.